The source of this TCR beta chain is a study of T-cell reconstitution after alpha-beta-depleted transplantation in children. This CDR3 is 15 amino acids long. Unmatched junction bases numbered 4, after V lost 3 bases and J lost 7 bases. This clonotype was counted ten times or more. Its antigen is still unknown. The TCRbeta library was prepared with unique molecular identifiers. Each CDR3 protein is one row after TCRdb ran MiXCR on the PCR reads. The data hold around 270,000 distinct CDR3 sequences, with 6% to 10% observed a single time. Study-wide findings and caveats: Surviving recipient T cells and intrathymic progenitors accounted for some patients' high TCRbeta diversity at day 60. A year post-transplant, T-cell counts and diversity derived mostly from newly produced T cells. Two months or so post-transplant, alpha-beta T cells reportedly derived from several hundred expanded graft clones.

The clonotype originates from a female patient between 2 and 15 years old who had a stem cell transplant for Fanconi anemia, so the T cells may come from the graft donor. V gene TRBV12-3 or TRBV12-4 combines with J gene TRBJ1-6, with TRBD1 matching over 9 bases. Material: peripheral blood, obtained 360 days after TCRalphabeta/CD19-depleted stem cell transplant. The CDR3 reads CASSFGGQGNSPLHF. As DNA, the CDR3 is TGTGCCAGCAGTTTTGGTGGACAGGGGAATTCACCCCTCCACTTT.